The source of this TCR beta chain is a study of cytomegalovirus exposure and HLA in healthy donors. The CDR3 is made up of 16 amino acids. Germline loops: CDR1 SNHLY, CDR2 FYNNEI. As concerns this clone: Its antigen remains unknown.

This PCR relied on a set of 60 Vbeta primers and 13 Jbeta primers. The assay was immunoSEQ multiplex PCR, and TCRdb's table has in-frame clones only and misses some. Of about 150,000 clones listed, around nine tenths are singletons. Overall study results and limits: Some V segments, including TRBV6-2 and TRBV6-3, were excluded as indistinguishable. The records held CMV serostatus as the only immune exposure information.

The rearrangement uses TRBV2 and TRBJ2-5, with 12 bases fitting TRBD1. The end of the DNA aligns better with TRBJ2-7, so the J call may be wrong. Sequencing used PBMCs. The clonotype was recovered from a woman under 30 in good health and CMV-seronegative. The CDR3 DNA is TGTGCCAGCAGCCTAAGCCCCGGGACAGGGGGCTCCGAGCAGTACTTC. Its protein is CASSLSPGTGGSEQYF.